These 4 T cell receptor beta chains originate from one sample sequenced in a study of blood T cells in healthy people across ages. Through a sample-barcoded 5' primer and a J-beta primer mix, a second PCR was run for roughly 7 to 11 cycles. TCRdb used MiXCR to reprocess the 5' RACE reads, holding one entry per CDR3 protein. The sample consists of some 790,000 distinct CDR3 sequences, more than 25% of them appearing once. The material sequenced was blood. Source of these receptors: a woman aged 80 or over in good health.

This clonotype came up many times. The CDR3 loop reads CASSRGGGQETQYF. The DNA for the CDR3 is TGTGCCAGCAGCAGGGGGGGGGGGCAAGAGACCCAGTACTTC. The gene calls are TRBV7-2 and TRBJ2-5, with a tentative D call TRBD2 (7 bases). With 5 bases removed from V and 2 bases from J, the gap between germline ends came to 12 bases. Germline lookup yields CDR1 SGHTA and CDR2 FQGNSA. The CDR3 extends over 14 amino acids.

This clonotype occurred many times. This chain uses TRBV7-2 with TRBJ2-1; 12 positions agree with TRBD1. Germline V gives CDR1 SGHTA, CDR2 FQGNSA. The V gene end was trimmed by 1 base and the J gene end by 8 bases; junction bases not matched to a gene: 12. The CDR3 runs to 18 residues. Here the CDR3 reads CASSLGLLGQGALDEQFF. DNA of the CDR3: TGTGCCAGCAGCTTAGGTCTCCTGGGACAGGGGGCTTTGGATGAGCAGTTCTTC.

This clonotype was seen many times. This rearrangement joins TRBV7-2 to TRBJ2-7, with a tentative D call TRBD2 (6 bases). Germline V lookup: CDR1 SGHTA, CDR2 FQGNSA. CDR3 length: 14 residues. Trimming shortened V by 1 base and J by 4 bases, and 11 bases separated the two germline ends. The CDR3 region has the DNA TGTGCCAGCAGCTTAGATCGGCGGGGTTACGAGCAGTACTTC. This gives the protein CASSLDRRGYEQYF.

This clonotype was recorded at least ten times. The rearrangement uses TRBV7-2 and TRBJ2-5; the D gene is possibly TRBD1 (5 bases). Germline V gene sequence: CDR1 SGHTA, CDR2 FQGNSA. The ends were cut back, 2 bases at V and 5 bases at J, with 18 bases in the middle. The CDR3 loop spans 16 amino acids. The CDR3: CASSLNFGRAAETQYF. CDR3 bases: TGTGCCAGCAGCTTAAATTTCGGCAGGGCCGCGGAGACCCAGTACTTC.